The rows below give T cell receptor beta chains drawn from one sample of a study of blood T cell repertoires in COVID-19. TCRdb's copy holds only in-frame clones and misses some; the assay was immunoSEQ multiplex PCR. The sample has about 270,000 clones; about 89% are singletons. The specimen sequenced was peripheral blood. These receptors all stem from a woman aged 60 to 75 who had recovered from COVID-19. CDR3s include the opening cysteine and the closing phenylalanine or tryptophan. Fields, in order: CDR3 DNA, CDR3 protein, D gene, clone size, J gene, V gene. A D gene is named only where the DNA matches it firmly. Part of the rows lack a size; the others show once, few, many or a class for expanded clones.

TGTGCCAGCAGCCCAGGGTTAACTGAAGCTTTCTTT	CASSPGLTEAFF	.	.	TRBJ1-1	TRBV7-2
TGCGCCAGCGGCTCTAGCGCTTTCGCCCAGTACTTC	CASGSSAFAQYF	.	.	TRBJ2-5	TRBV4-1
TGTGCCAGCAGCACCCGGACAGATTACAGTTCCCTCCACTTT	CASSTRTDYSSLHF	.	.	TRBJ1-6	TRBV5-4
TGTGCCAGCAGCTTCGAGGGGGCGATCACAGATACGCAGTATTTT	CASSFEGAITDTQYF	TRBD1	.	TRBJ2-3	TRBV7-3
TGTGCCAGCAGCCAATGGCGGGGGCCGGCAGATACGCAGTATTTT	CASSQWRGPADTQYF	.	.	TRBJ2-3	TRBV14
TGTGCAAGACTGGTCCCTGGCGCAGCAGGCACTGAAGCTTTCTTT	CARLVPGAAGTEAFF	.	.	TRBJ1-1	TRBV12-2
TGCGCCAGCAGCTACACAGGGAGTAGCAATCAGCCCCAGCATTTT	CASSYTGSSNQPQHF	.	.	TRBJ1-5	TRBV5-1
TGTGCCAGCAGACGGTGGAACACTGAAGCTTTCTTT	CASRRWNTEAFF	.	few	TRBJ1-1	TRBV11-2
TGTGCCAGCAGCTTAACAGGGCAGAACTATGGCTACACCTTC	CASSLTGQNYGYTF	.	.	TRBJ1-2	TRBV7-8
TGCGCCAGCAGCTTCGCAGGGGTGAATGAAAAACTGTTTTTT	CASSFAGVNEKLFF	.	few	TRBJ1-4	TRBV5-1
TGTGCCAGCATGCGGGGACTAGCGGAAGAGACCCAGTACTTC	CASMRGLAEETQYF	TRBD2	.	TRBJ2-5	TRBV5-4
TGTGCCAGCAGCCAACAAACAGGAGCGAACACTGAAGCTTTCTTT	CASSQQTGANTEAFF	.	once	TRBJ1-1	TRBV3-1/TRBV3-2
TGCGCCAGCCGCACGGGGACCGGGAGGGCCGGGGAGCTGTTTTTT	CASRTGTGRAGELFF	TRBD2	.	TRBJ2-2	TRBV5-1
TGTGCCAGCAGTGAGGTAGGGGACTATGGCTACACCTTC	CASSEVGDYGYTF	.	once	TRBJ1-2	TRBV25-1
TGCGCCAGCAGCTTGGGCCCTCCAGGTGTGAGCTCTGGAAACACCATATATTTT	CASSLGPPGVSSGNTIYF	.	.	TRBJ1-3	TRBV5-1
TGTGCCAGCAGCGTAGCAGGGGGGTCTAACTATGGCTACACCTTC	CASSVAGGSNYGYTF	TRBD1	.	TRBJ1-2	TRBV9
TGCGCCAGCAGCAAAGGACAGATACAGGGCACAGATACGCAGTATTTT	CASSKGQIQGTDTQYF	.	.	TRBJ2-3	TRBV5-1
TGTGCCAGCAGAATAGGCAGGGGGTTTCAACAGCCCCAGCATTTT	CASRIGRGFQQPQHF	.	.	TRBJ1-5	TRBV21-1
TGTGCCAGCTCACTAAGCGGCTCGAGCAATGAGCAGTTCTTC	CASSLSGSSNEQFF	.	.	TRBJ2-1	TRBV18
TGTGCCAGTACCTATGGGCAACCGAACACTGAAGCTTTCTTT	CASTYGQPNTEAFF	.	.	TRBJ1-1	TRBV19
TGTGCCAGCAGTCCTGAAGGGGGATCTGAGACCCAGTACTTC	CASSPEGGSETQYF	.	.	TRBJ2-5	TRBV2
TGTGCCGGGCGGGACAGGAGCACAGATACGCAGTATTTT	CAGRDRSTDTQYF	TRBD1	once	TRBJ2-3	TRBV6-5
TGTGCCAGCAGTCTGCGGTCAGGGGACCGATACGAGCAGTACTTC	CASSLRSGDRYEQYF	.	.	TRBJ2-7	TRBV27
TGTGCCAGCAGTTACTCGTGGGAGGCTACCTATGGCTACACCTTC	CASSYSWEATYGYTF	.	once	TRBJ1-2	TRBV6-5
TGTGCCAGCAGCTTAGTCTACAGGGCAGAGACCCAGTACTTC	CASSLVYRAETQYF	.	.	TRBJ2-5	TRBV7-8
TGCGCCAGCAGTCAGGGGGCCGCGGATAATTCACCCCTCCACTTT	CASSQGAADNSPLHF	TRBD1	.	TRBJ1-6	TRBV5-1
TGTGCCAGCAGTACCCGACAGGGGCGAGGAAACACCATATATTTT	CASSTRQGRGNTIYF	TRBD1	.	TRBJ1-3	TRBV6-5
TGCAGTGCTAGTACCAGGGGGTCCTACGAGCAGTACTTC	CSASTRGSYEQYF	TRBD1	few	TRBJ2-7	TRBV20-1
TGCGCCAGCAGCCAAGATCTTCGGCAGGGAGGTGAAAAACTGTTTTTT	CASSQDLRQGGEKLFF	.	.	TRBJ1-4	TRBV4-3
TGTGCCAGCAGCGTAGGCGGAGGGGTCTATGGCTACACCTTC	CASSVGGGVYGYTF	.	few	TRBJ1-2	TRBV9
TGTGCCAGCAGCTTGCTGTCTAGTAGGTTCTGGGCTGAAGCTTTCTTT	CASSLLSSRFWAEAFF	.	.	TRBJ1-1	TRBV5-6
TGTGCCAGCAGTTTAAGTCTCGGGAGCAATCAGCCCCAGCATTTT	CASSLSLGSNQPQHF	.	.	TRBJ1-5	TRBV28
TGTGCCAGCTCACCGGGACAGAACTATGGCTACACCTTC	CASSPGQNYGYTF	TRBD1	few	TRBJ1-2	TRBV18
TGCGCCAGCAGCTTAGAATCGGGAGCTTTAGCTGGGCAGTACTTC	CASSLESGALAGQYF	.	.	TRBJ2-7	TRBV5-1
TGTGCCAGCAGCTTAAATATAGCGGGGGCGGGTGGCAATCAGCCCCAGCATTTT	CASSLNIAGAGGNQPQHF	.	.	TRBJ1-5	TRBV7-2
TGTGCCAGCAGCCCTACACAGGGGGGCGAAGCTTTCTTT	CASSPTQGGEAFF	TRBD1	.	TRBJ1-1	TRBV7-9